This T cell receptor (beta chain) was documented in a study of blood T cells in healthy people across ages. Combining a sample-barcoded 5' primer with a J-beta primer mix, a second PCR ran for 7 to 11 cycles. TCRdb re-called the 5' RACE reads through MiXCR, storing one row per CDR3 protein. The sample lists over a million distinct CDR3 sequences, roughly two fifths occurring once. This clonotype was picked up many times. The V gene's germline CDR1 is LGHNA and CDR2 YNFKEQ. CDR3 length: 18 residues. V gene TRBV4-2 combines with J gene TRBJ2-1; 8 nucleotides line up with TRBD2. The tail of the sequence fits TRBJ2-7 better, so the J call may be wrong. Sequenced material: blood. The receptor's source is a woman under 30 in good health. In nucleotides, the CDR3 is TGTGCCAGCAGCCAAGATTCGGGACTAGTCAGCTCCTACAATGAGCAGTACTTC. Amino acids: CASSQDSGLVSSYNEQYF.